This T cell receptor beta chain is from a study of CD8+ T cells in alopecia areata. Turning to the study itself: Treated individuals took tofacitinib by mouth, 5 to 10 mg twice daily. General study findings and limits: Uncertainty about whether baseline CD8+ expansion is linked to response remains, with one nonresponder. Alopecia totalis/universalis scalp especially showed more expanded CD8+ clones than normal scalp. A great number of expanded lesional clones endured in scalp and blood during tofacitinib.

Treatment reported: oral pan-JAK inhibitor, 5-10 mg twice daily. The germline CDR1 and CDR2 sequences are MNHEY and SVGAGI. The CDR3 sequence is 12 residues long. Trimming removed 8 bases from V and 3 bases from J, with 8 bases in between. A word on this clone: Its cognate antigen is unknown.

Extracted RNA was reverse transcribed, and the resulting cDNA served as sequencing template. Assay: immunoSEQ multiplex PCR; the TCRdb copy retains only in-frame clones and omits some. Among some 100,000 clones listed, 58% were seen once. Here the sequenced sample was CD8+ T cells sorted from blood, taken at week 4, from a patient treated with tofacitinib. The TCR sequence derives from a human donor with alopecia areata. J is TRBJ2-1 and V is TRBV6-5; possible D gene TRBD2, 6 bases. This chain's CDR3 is CASGGSYNEQFF. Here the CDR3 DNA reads TGTGCCAGCGGGGGGAGCTACAATGAGCAGTTCTTC.